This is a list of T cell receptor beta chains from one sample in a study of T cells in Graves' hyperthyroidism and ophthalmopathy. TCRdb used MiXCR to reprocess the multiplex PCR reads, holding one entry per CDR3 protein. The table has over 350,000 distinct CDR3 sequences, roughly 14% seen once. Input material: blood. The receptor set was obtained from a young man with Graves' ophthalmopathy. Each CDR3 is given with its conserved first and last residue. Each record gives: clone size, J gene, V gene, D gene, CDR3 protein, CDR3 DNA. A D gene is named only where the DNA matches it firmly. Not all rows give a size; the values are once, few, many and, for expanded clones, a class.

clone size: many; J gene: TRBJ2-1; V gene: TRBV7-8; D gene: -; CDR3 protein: CASSARGYNEQFF; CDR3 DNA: TGTGCCAGCAGCGCAAGAGGTTACAATGAGCAGTTCTTC
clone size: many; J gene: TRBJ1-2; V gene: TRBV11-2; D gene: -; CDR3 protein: CASSLKGAKANYGYTF; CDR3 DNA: TGTGCCAGCAGCTTAAAGGGAGCCAAAGCTAACTATGGCTACACCTTC
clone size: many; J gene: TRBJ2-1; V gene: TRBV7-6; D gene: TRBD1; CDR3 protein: CASNPGQGSILQFF; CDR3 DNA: TGTGCCAGCAACCCGGGACAGGGCTCAATTTTGCAGTTCTTC
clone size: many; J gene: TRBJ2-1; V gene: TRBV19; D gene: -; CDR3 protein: CASSIGGGAGNEQFF; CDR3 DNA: TGTGCCAGTAGTATAGGAGGGGGGGCGGGCAATGAGCAGTTCTTC
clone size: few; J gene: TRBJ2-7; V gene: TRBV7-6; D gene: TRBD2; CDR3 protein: CASSPQLAVPGGYSYEQYF; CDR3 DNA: TGTGCCAGCAGCCCCCAACTAGCGGTCCCCGGGGGTTACTCCTACGAGCAGTACTTC
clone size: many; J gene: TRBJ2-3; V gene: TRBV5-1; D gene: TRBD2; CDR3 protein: CASSSIPPAGGADTQYF; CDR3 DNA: TGCGCCAGCAGCTCCATCCCCCCAGCGGGAGGTGCAGATACGCAGTATTTT
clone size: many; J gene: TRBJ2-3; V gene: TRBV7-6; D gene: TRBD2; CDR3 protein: CASSLAPSGADTQYF; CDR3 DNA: TGTGCCAGCAGCTTAGCGCCCAGCGGGGCGGATACGCAGTATTTT
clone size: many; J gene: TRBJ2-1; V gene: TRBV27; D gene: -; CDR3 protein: CASSLDPGWFEQFF; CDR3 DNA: TGTGCCAGCAGTTTAGACCCAGGCTGGTTTGAGCAGTTCTTC
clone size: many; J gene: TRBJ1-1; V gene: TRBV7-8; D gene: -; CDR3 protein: CASSLWNSMNTEAFF; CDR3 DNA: TGTGCCAGCAGCTTATGGAACAGCATGAACACTGAAGCTTTCTTT
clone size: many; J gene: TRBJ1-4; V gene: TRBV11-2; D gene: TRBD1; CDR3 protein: CASSVGQGGEKLFF; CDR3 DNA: TGTGCCAGCAGCGTGGGACAGGGCGGTGAAAAACTGTTTTTT
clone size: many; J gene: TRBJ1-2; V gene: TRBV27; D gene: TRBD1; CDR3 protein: CASTSPLRQGRLWGYTF; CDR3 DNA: TGTGCCAGCACTTCTCCCCTCCGACAGGGGCGATTGTGGGGCTACACCTTC
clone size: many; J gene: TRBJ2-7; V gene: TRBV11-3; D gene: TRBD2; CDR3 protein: CASSFGGGADEQYF; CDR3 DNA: TGTGCCAGCAGCTTTGGCGGGGGGGCCGACGAGCAGTACTTC
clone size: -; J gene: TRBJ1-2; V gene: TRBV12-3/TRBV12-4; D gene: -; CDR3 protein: CASSSSSRVGGYTF; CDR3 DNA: TGTGCCAGCAGTTCAAGCAGCAGGGTTGGAGGCTACACCTTC
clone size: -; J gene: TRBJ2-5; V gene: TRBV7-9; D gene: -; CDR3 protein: CASSLVPGERQYF; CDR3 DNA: TGTGCCAGCAGCTTAGTACCAGGGGAAAGACAGTACTTC
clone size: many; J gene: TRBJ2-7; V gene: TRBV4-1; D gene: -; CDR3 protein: CASSQISSYEQYF; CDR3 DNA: TGCGCCAGCAGCCAGATTAGTAGTTACGAGCAGTACTTC
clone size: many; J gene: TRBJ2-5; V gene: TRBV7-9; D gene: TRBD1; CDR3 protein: CASSLGPTGLDF; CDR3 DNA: TGTGCCAGCAGCTTAGGGCCGACAGGGCTGGACTTC
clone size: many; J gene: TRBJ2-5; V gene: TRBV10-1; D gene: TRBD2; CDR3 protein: CASSERASGSLETQYF; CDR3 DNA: TGCGCCAGCAGTGAGAGGGCTAGCGGGAGTTTGGAGACCCAGTACTTC
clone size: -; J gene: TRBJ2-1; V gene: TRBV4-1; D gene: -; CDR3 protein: CASSLGNIYNEQFF; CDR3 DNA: TGCGCCAGCAGCCTGGGAAATATCTACAATGAGCAGTTCTTC
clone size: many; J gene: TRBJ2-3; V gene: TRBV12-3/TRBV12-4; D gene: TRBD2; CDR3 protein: CASSSPLAGGTTDTQYF; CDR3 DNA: TGTGCCAGCAGTTCTCCACTAGCGGGGGGGACCACAGATACGCAGTATTTT
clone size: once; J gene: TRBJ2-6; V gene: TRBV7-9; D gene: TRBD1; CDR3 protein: CASSLMKGQGSGANVLTF; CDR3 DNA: TGTGCCAGCAGCTTAATGAAGGGACAGGGCTCTGGGGCCAACGTCCTGACTTTC
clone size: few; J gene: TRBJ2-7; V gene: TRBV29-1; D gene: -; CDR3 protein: CSVEFSGNYEQYF; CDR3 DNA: TGCAGCGTTGAATTTTCGGGAAACTACGAGCAGTACTTC
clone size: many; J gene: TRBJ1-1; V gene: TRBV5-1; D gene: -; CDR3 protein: CASRFGTLDATEAFF; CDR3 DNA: TGCGCCAGCAGATTCGGGACCCTGGATGCCACTGAAGCTTTCTTT
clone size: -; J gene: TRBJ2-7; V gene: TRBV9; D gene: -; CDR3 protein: CASSVATDYEQYF; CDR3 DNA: TGTGCCAGCAGCGTAGCAACCGACTACGAGCAGTACTTC
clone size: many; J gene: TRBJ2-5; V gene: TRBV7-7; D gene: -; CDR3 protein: CASSLMASHQETQYF; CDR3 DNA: TGTGCTAGCAGCTTGATGGCCAGCCACCAAGAGACCCAGTACTTC
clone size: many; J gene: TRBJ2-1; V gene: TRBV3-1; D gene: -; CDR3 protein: CASSQEGGPIAYNEQFF; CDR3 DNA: TGTGCCAGCAGCCAAGAAGGTGGGCCCATTGCGTACAATGAGCAGTTCTTC
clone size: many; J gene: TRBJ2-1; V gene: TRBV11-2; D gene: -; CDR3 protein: CASSFSAYIPYNEQFF; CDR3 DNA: TGTGCCAGCAGCTTTAGCGCCTACATTCCCTACAATGAGCAGTTCTTC
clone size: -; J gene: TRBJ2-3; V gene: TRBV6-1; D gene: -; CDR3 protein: CASTFRGREGVMGTDTQYF; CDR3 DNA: TGTGCCAGCACATTCAGGGGGCGGGAGGGCGTTATGGGCACAGATACGCAGTATTTT
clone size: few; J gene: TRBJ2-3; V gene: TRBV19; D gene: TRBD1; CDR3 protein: CASSIGTGGAGSTDTQYF; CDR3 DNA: TGTGCCAGTAGTATCGGGACAGGGGGCGCAGGGAGCACAGATACGCAGTATTTT
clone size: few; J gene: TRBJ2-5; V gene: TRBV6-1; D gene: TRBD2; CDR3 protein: CASSEGLASETQYF; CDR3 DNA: TGTGCCAGCAGCGAGGGACTAGCGAGCGAGACCCAGTACTTC
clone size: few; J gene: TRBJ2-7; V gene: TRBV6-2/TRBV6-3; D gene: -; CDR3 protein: CASSRPLAGDSYEQYF; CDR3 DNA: TGTGCCAGCAGCCGCCCCCTGGCAGGGGACTCCTACGAGCAGTACTTC